Presented here are 17 T cell receptor beta chains from one specimen sequenced in a study of cytotoxic CD8 clonotypes in ibrutinib-treated CLL. Assay: immunoSEQ multiplex PCR; the TCRdb copy retains only in-frame clones and omits some. This sample has about 330,000 clones, with 67% found just once. The sample was PBMCs, taken after 36 months of ibrutinib treatment. These receptor sequences come from a human donor with chronic lymphocytic leukemia.

The J gene is TRBJ1-5, the V gene TRBV27; D remains ambiguous. V gave up 7 bases and J gave up 2 bases, with 15 bases separating them. Germline CDR1 MNHEY, CDR2 SMNVEV (reference sequence). The CDR3 length is 15 residues. The DNA of the CDR3 is TGTGCCAGCAAAAGGGCCGGGTATGGCAATCAGCCCCAGCATTTT. Its protein is CASKRAGYGNQPQHF.

The chain joins TRBV11-2 to TRBJ1-2; TRBD1 matches at 7 bases. The CDR3 has 16 residues. V was pared by 0 bases and J by 0 bases, with 4 bases of the junction left unmatched. CDR1 is SGHAT and CDR2 is FQNNGV in the germline V gene. DNA of the CDR3: TGTGCCAGCAGCTTAGATGGGGACAGAGCTAACTATGGCTACACCTTC. Amino acid sequence: CASSLDGDRANYGYTF.

V and J are TRBV11-2 and TRBJ1-6; tentative D call: TRBD1 (6 bases). V shed 2 bases and J shed 5 bases, with 10 bases lying between them. From germline, CDR1 is SGHAT and CDR2 FQNNGV. The CDR3 length is 15 residues. The CDR3 loop reads CASSLPGANNSPLHF. The CDR3, as DNA: TGTGCCAGCAGCTTACCAGGGGCCAATAATTCACCCCTCCACTTT.

The genes are TRBV7-8 and TRBJ2-7; D is unresolved. Germline CDR1 and CDR2: SGHVS and FQNEAQ. The V and J ends lost 5 bases and 6 bases respectively, with 20 bases between them. This CDR3 contains 15 residues. CDR3: CASSPQALGIAEQYF. DNA for the CDR3: TGTGCCAGCAGCCCGCAGGCGTTGGGGATCGCCGAGCAGTACTTC.

Only a few counts were recorded for this clone. V gene TRBV5-1 combines with J gene TRBJ1-2; tentatively, D is TRBD1 (6 bases). V lost 3 bases and J lost 4, with 19 bases in between. The CDR3 has 16 residues. CDR1 is SGHRS, CDR2 YFSETQ, per germline. The CDR3 region has the DNA TGCGCCAGCAGCTCCTCCCGGGACATGGCAATCTATGGCTACACCTTC. This gives the protein CASSSSRDMAIYGYTF.

The chain uses TRBV7-9 and TRBJ2-3; D call uncertain. The CDR3 is 11 residues long. From germline, CDR1 is SEHNR and CDR2 FQNEAQ (reference sequence). The V end lost 6 bases, the J end lost 7 bases, and 8 bases lay between the germline ends. The CDR3 reads CASRTDHTQYF. The DNA of the CDR3 is TGTGCCAGCAGAACCGACCATACGCAGTATTTT.

This clone was seen only a few times. The chain is built from TRBV2 and TRBJ1-2, with D possibly being TRBD1 (6 bases). Germline lookup yields CDR1 SNHLY and CDR2 FYNNEI. Trimming left V 6 bases short and J 4 bases short, with 9 bases between. The length of the CDR3 is 12 residues. The CDR3 sequence is CASRRGAYGYTF. The DNA of the CDR3 is TGTGCCAGCAGGAGGGGGGCCTATGGCTACACCTTC.

CDR3 sequence reads: CASSRTGPRANYEQYF. The CDR3 DNA sequence: TGTGCCAGTAGCCGAACGGGGCCGCGAGCGAACTACGAGCAGTACTTC. The chain uses TRBV19 and TRBJ2-7, with D perhaps assigned TRBD1 or TRBD2 (5 bases each). Germline V gene lookup returns CDR1 LNHDA and CDR2 SQIVND (reference sequence). The V gene lost 6 bases and the J gene lost 3 bases, with 21 bases spanning the gap. The CDR3 has 16 amino acids.

CDR3 amino acids: CASSPGSQTEEELFF. In DNA, the CDR3 is TGCGCCAGCAGCCCGGGATCACAGACTGAGGAGGAGCTGTTTTTT. The chain recombines TRBV5-1 with TRBJ2-2, with D tentatively TRBD2 (5 bases). Germline V gene lookup returns CDR1 SGHRS and CDR2 YFSETQ. This CDR3 has 15 residues. Trimming left V 4 bases short and J 10 bases short, with 20 bases between. The full variable domain, rest sourced from reference TRBV5-1 and TRBJ2-2, is KAGVTQTPRYLIKTRGQQVTLSCSPISGHRSVSWYQQTPGQGLQFLFEYFSETQRNKGNFPGRFSGRQFSNSRSEMNVSTLELGDSALYLCASSPGSQTEEELFFGEGSRLTVL.

The rearrangement uses TRBV6-5 and TRBJ2-2; possibly TRBD1 for D (6 bases). The ends were cut back, 10 bases at V and 5 bases at J, with 8 bases in the middle. This CDR3 region has 11 residues. From germline, CDR1 is MNHEY and CDR2 SVGAGI. CDR3 nucleotide sequence: TGTGCCACGAGGGGGACCGGGGAGCTGTTTTTT. As protein: CATRGTGELFF.

V gene TRBV29-1 combines with J gene TRBJ2-5; D gene uncertain. Germline V gene sequence: CDR1 SQVTM, CDR2 ANQGSEA. Trimming took off 0 bases at V and 3 bases at J, with 8 bases between the two ends. CDR3 length: 13 amino acids. The CDR3: CSVEDGMKETQYF. The CDR3 nucleotides read TGCAGCGTTGAAGATGGCATGAAAGAGACCCAGTACTTC. Filled out from reference TRBV29-1 and TRBJ2-5, the complete variable domain reads SAVISQKPSRDICQRGTSLTIQCQVDSQVTMMFWYRQQPGQSLTLIATANQGSEATYESGFVIDKFPISRPNLTFSTLTVSNMSPEDSSIYLCSVEDGMKETQYFGPGTRLLVL.

This clone has only one observation. The missing conserved phenylalanine or tryptophan at the end of this CDR3 makes a read error likely. The DNA is omitted, as the CDR3 cannot be located on it reliably, and the CDR3 follows TCRdb's listing. The chain carries TRBV5-1 and TRBJ2-3. From germline, CDR1 is SGHRS and CDR2 YFSETQ. The CDR3 totals 13 residues, both ends included. CDR3 sequence reads: CASSSSPGQSIFL.

The rearrangement uses TRBV28 and TRBJ2-1, with 10 bases fitting TRBD1. The V gene's germline CDR1 is MDHEN and CDR2 SYDVKM. J lost 9 bases, V lost 2 bases, and 7 bases had no gene match. The length of the CDR3 is 15 residues. CDR3 residues: CASSLLGQGKPEQFF. CDR3 sequence (DNA): TGTGCCAGCAGTTTACTGGGACAGGGGAAGCCTGAGCAGTTCTTC.

This clone was observed a few times. The chain carries TRBV6-4 and TRBJ1-6, with 9 bases lining up with TRBD1. CDR1 is MRHNA and CDR2 is SNTAGT in the germline V gene. Losses at the gene ends were 2 bases for V and 11 bases for J; bases not matched to a gene: 4. The CDR3 is made up of 14 amino acids. The DNA of the CDR3 is TGTGCCAGCAGTGACGGACAGGGGCGGACACCCCTCCACTTT. Its protein is CASSDGQGRTPLHF.

This clone has just a few counts. The chain employs TRBV6-6 and TRBJ2-2; D is possibly TRBD2 (5 bases). The germline V and J ends were trimmed by 0 bases and 4 bases, with 12 bases remaining between them. The CDR3 contains 16 residues. CDR1 and CDR2 (germline): MNHNY, SVGAGI (reference sequence). This CDR3 reads CASSYSGLASTGELFF. The CDR3 DNA is TGTGCCAGCAGTTACTCGGGCCTAGCTTCCACCGGGGAGCTGTTTTTT.

There are a few counts of this clone. An end of the junction differs from the germline gene, which may be a read error. DNA for the CDR3: TGTGCCAGCAGCGCCGGCTACGATGAGCAGTTCTTC. Translated, it gives CASSAGYDEQFF. The V call is TRBV11-3, the J call TRBJ2-1; no clear D gene. CDR3 length equals 12 residues. Germline V CDR1 and CDR2: SGHNT, YENEEA.

The chain links TRBV4-3 to TRBJ2-2; perhaps TRBD1 as D (5 bases). Trimming removed 4 bases at V and 8 bases at J, with 17 bases between. CDR1 and CDR2 from the germline V gene are LGHNA and YSLEER. This CDR3 contains 15 residues. CDR3 residues: CASSPRKLGVGELFF. The DNA of the CDR3 is TGCGCCAGCAGCCCTCGAAAATTAGGGGTGGGGGAGCTGTTTTTT.